The 14 T cell receptor beta chains below come from one sample, sequenced in a study of post-analysis software for immune sequencing data. Notes on the study in general: Controls had lower frequencies than patients of about 5 TRBV segments, which included TRBV5-6, TRBV5-1 and TRBV20-1.

Tagging with unique molecular identifiers was a feature of the TCR beta cDNA libraries. One entry per CDR3 protein results from TCRdb running MiXCR on the PCR reads. The sample shows 450,000 to 700,000 distinct CDR3 sequences, roughly 47% of them seen only once. The antigens of these receptors remain unknown. The sequencing sample was made of blood. All receptors derive from a girl aged 5-17 years with multiple sclerosis.

The chain is built from TRBV20-1 and TRBJ2-5; weak D call: TRBD1 (6 bases). The J call may be incorrect, as the DNA end agrees better with TRBJ2-7. Germline CDR1 is DFQATT and CDR2 is SNEGSKA (reference sequence). The CDR3 sequence is 13 residues long. The CDR3 reads CSARGDNQGEQYF. CDR3 sequence (DNA): TGCAGTGCTAGAGGGGACAATCAGGGCGAGCAGTACTTC.

The rearrangement joins TRBV12-3 or TRBV12-4 to TRBJ2-2; weak D call: TRBD2 (6 bases). The CDR3 contains 13 residues. With 10 bases removed from V and 4 bases from J, the gap between germline ends came to 13 bases. The CDR3 protein is CATRPEGTGELFF. For the CDR3, the DNA is TGTGCCACCCGCCCGGAGGGCACCGGGGAGCTGTTTTTT.

The chain recombines TRBV5-1 with TRBJ2-3; the D gene is possibly TRBD2 (5 bases). The CDR3 has 17 residues. Germline CDR1 SGHRS, CDR2 YFSETQ. V was clipped by 4 bases and J by 0 bases, with 18 bases between them. Here the CDR3 DNA reads TGCGCCAGCAGCACCGTTTCTAGCCTTCCAAGCACAGATACGCAGTATTTT. Encoded protein: CASSTVSSLPSTDTQYF. Full variable domain (remainder filled in from reference TRBV5-1 and TRBJ2-3): KAGVTQTPRYLIKTRGQQVTLSCSPISGHRSVSWYQQTPGQGLQFLFEYFSETQRNKGNFPGRFSGRQFSNSRSEMNVSTLELGDSALYLCASSTVSSLPSTDTQYFGPGTRLTVL.

V gene TRBV28 combines with J gene TRBJ1-5; the D is unclear. Germline V gene sequence: CDR1 MDHEN, CDR2 SYDVKM. Between the trimmed V and J ends, which lost 5 bases and 6 bases, there was a span of 5 bases. The CDR3 length is 11 residues. CDR3 sequence: CASSTTQPQHF. The CDR3 bases are TGTGCCAGCAGTACTACTCAGCCCCAGCATTTT.

The chain combines TRBV28 with TRBJ2-1, with a tentative D call TRBD2 (7 bases). With 8 bases removed from V and 5 bases from J, the gap between germline ends came to 22 bases. The CDR3 runs 16 residues. Germline V gene sequence: CDR1 MDHEN, CDR2 SYDVKM. CDR3 coding DNA: TGTGCCAGCCGGTCGGGACACGCTAGCGGAGACAATGAGCAGTTCTTC. This gives the protein CASRSGHASGDNEQFF.

The genes are TRBV12-3 or TRBV12-4 and TRBJ2-1; perhaps TRBD2 as D (6 bases). V gave up 0 bases and J gave up 4 bases, with 10 bases separating them. The CDR3 spans 15 residues. CDR3 loop: CASSLAGGRYNEQFF. In DNA form, the CDR3 reads TGTGCCAGCAGTTTAGCGGGAGGTCGGTACAATGAGCAGTTCTTC.

This clonotype was observed a few times. The chain recombines TRBV6-1 with TRBJ2-3; 11 bases line up with TRBD2. V shed 5 bases and J 8 bases; nucleotides not matched to a gene: 15. Germline CDR1 is MNHNS and CDR2 is SASEGT. This CDR3 is 17 amino acids long. DNA for the CDR3: TGTGCCAGCAGTACCGGTTGGGGACTAGCGGAGGGAGGTACGCAGTATTTT. This codes for CASSTGWGLAEGGTQYF.

In its sample, this clonotype was seen a few times. V usage is TRBV10-3 and J usage is TRBJ1-1; TRBD1 might be the D (6 bases). Trimming took off 2 bases at V and 4 bases at J, with 11 bases between the two ends. Germline CDR1 and CDR2: ENHRY and SYGVKD. The CDR3 is made up of 14 amino acids. The CDR3 reads CAISEGGGPTEAFF. As DNA, the CDR3 is TGTGCCATCAGTGAGGGTGGGGGGCCCACTGAAGCTTTCTTT.

To note about this clonotype: The junction departs from the called germline gene at one end, perhaps through a read error. V usage is TRBV6-6 and J usage is TRBJ1-5; TRBD1 matches 7 bases. The CDR3 loop spans 16 amino acids. CDR1 is MNHNY and CDR2 is SVGAGI in the germline V gene (reference sequence). The CDR3 region has the DNA TGTGCCAGCAGTCCAGGGGGGGGGAGAAGCAGTCAGCCCCAGCATTTT. Translating it yields CASSPGGGRSSQPQHF.

Concerning this clonotype: The junction shows a germline mismatch at one end, possibly a read error. DNA for the CDR3: TGTGCCAGTTCACCTCCGGGACAGGGATTTGAAAAACTGTTTTTT. Encoded protein: CASSPPGQGFEKLFF. The chain combines TRBV18 with TRBJ1-4, with 9 bases lining up with TRBD1. Germline V gene data show CDR1 as KGHSH and CDR2 as LQKENI. The length of the CDR3 is 15 residues.

The chain is built from TRBV7-9 and TRBJ2-5; D gene ambiguous. Germline lookup yields CDR1 SEHNR and CDR2 FQNEAQ (reference sequence). V was cut by 3 bases and J by 5 bases, with 10 bases left in between. The CDR3 extends over 13 amino acids. The chain's CDR3 is CASSLDPRETQYF. The DNA of the CDR3 is TGTGCCAGCAGCTTGGACCCCCGGGAGACCCAGTACTTC.

The DNA for the CDR3 is TGTGCCAGCAGTGATGACGGGACGGATCCCCAAGCTTTCTTT. It encodes CASSDDGTDPQAFF. The genes are TRBV6-4 and TRBJ1-1, with a possible D match to TRBD1 (5 bases). V was clipped by 3 bases and J by 9 bases, with 17 bases between them. Germline CDR1 and CDR2: MRHNA and SNTAGT. The CDR3 length is 14 residues.

This clonotype was seen just once. V is TRBV12-3 or TRBV12-4 and J is TRBJ1-5; tentatively, D is TRBD1 (5 bases). The CDR3 has 14 residues. With 4 bases removed from V and 6 bases from J, the gap between germline ends came to 13 bases. The CDR3 DNA is TGTGCCAGCAGTTATCAGGGAGAACGTCAGCCCCAGCATTTT. Its translation is CASSYQGERQPQHF.

This chain connects TRBV3-1 to TRBJ2-1, with 9 positions matching TRBD2. Germline lookup yields CDR1 LGHDT and CDR2 YNNKEL (reference sequence). The trim removed 4 bases at V and 3 bases at J, leaving 10 bases unmatched. The CDR3 covers 17 residues. The CDR3 sequence: CASSPRASGVGYNEQFF. For the CDR3, the DNA is TGTGCCAGCAGCCCACGAGCTAGCGGGGTCGGCTACAATGAGCAGTTCTTC.